The 9 T cell receptor beta chains given below trace back to one sample, sequenced in a study of blood T cells in healthy people across ages. Primed by a sample-barcoded 5' primer and a J-beta primer mix, a second PCR proceeded for 7 to 11 cycles. TCRdb re-derived calls from the 5' RACE reads in MiXCR, one entry per CDR3 protein. The sample holds 710,000 or so distinct CDR3 sequences, 32% seen once. Sequencing was carried out using blood. Every receptor here comes from an elderly woman in good health.

This clonotype was recorded a few times. A read error may produce the germline difference seen at one junction end. This chain joins TRBV27 and TRBJ2-7, with 9 bases lining up with TRBD1. CDR1 and CDR2 (germline): MNHEY, SMNVEV (reference sequence). This CDR3 spans 15 amino acids. The CDR3 coding sequence is TGTGCCAGCAGTTCCTGGACAGGGGCCTCCCACGAGCAGTACTTC. Its translation is CASSSWTGASHEQYF.

This clonotype was counted only a few times. The chain employs TRBV5-1 and TRBJ2-3, with 10 bases identical to TRBD2. In germline, CDR1 is SGHRS, CDR2 YFSETQ. V lost 4 bases and J lost 0; bases outside the gene matches: 11. The CDR3 sequence is 18 residues long. The CDR3 nucleotides read TGCGCCAGCAGCAAGGTTTTACTAGCGGGATCGAGCACAGATACGCAGTATTTT. It translates to CASSKVLLAGSSTDTQYF.

The gene calls are TRBV9 and TRBJ2-1; 9 positions agree with TRBD1. Germline V gene lookup returns CDR1 SGDLS and CDR2 YYNGEE. V trimming: 5 bases; J trimming: 4 bases; junction bases outside the gene matches: 7. The length of the CDR3 is 15 residues. In DNA, the CDR3 is TGTGCCAGCAGGGGACAGGGAGGAGGATACAATGAGCAGTTCTTC. The encoded protein is CASRGQGGGYNEQFF.

This clonotype was seen only a few times. CDR3 nucleotides: TGTGCCAGCAGTTCCGCCGGTAGTTCACCCCTCCACTTT. It translates to CASSSAGSSPLHF. This chain uses TRBV6-2 or TRBV6-3 with TRBJ1-6; D remains ambiguous. Germline lookup yields CDR1 MNHEY and CDR2 SVGEGT. The CDR3 loop spans 13 amino acids. The germline V and J ends were trimmed by 4 bases and 9 bases, with 10 bases remaining between them.

This clonotype was found many times. The CDR3 DNA follows: TGCAGTGCCCCATCCGGGACAGGGGGTGTAGAGCAGTACTTC. This codes for CSAPSGTGGVEQYF. The genes are TRBV20-1 and TRBJ2-5, with 11 bases fitting TRBD1. The CDR3 runs to 14 residues. Per germline, CDR1 DFQATT and CDR2 SNEGSKA (reference sequence). J lost 11 bases, V lost 6 bases, and 14 bases had no gene match.

The chain joins TRBV9 to TRBJ2-3; D may be TRBD2 (5 bases). The CDR3 is made up of 13 amino acids. The V end lost 3 bases, the J end lost 5 bases, and 10 bases lay between the germline ends. Germline CDR1 and CDR2: SGDLS and YYNGEE. The CDR3 nucleotides are TGTGCCAGCAGCGGCATAGCGAAAGATACGCAGTATTTT. Its protein is CASSGIAKDTQYF. Supplemented by reference TRBV9 and TRBJ2-3, the full variable domain reads DSGVTQTPKHLITATGQRVTLRCSPRSGDLSVYWYQQSLDQGLQFLIQYYNGEERAKGNILERFSAQQFPDLHSELNLSSLELGDSALYFCASSGIAKDTQYFGPGTRLTVL.

To note about this clonotype: A much larger clone differs by one base, so this may be a read error. The chain uses TRBV10-3 and TRBJ2-1, with 11 bases lining up with TRBD2. The J call is doubtful: the DNA matches TRBJ2-7 better. This CDR3 has 15 amino acids. CDR1 and CDR2 from the germline V gene are ENHRY and SYGVKD. CDR3 loop: CAIRGTSGIYNEQYF. The CDR3 region has the DNA TGTGCCATCAGAGGGACTAGCGGAATATACAATGAGCAGTACTTC.

The chain employs TRBV28 and TRBJ2-2; D uncertain. V was pared by 5 bases and J by 6 bases, with 10 bases between. From germline, CDR1 is MDHEN and CDR2 SYDVKM. The CDR3 is 13 amino acids. This CDR3 is CASSLPSAGELFF. The CDR3 DNA is TGTGCCAGCAGTCTCCCCAGCGCCGGGGAGCTGTTTTTT. The variable domain in full, completed from reference TRBV28 and TRBJ2-2, reads DVKVTQSSRYLVKRTGEKVFLECVQDMDHENMFWYRQDPGLGLRLIYFSYDVKMKEKGDIPEGYSVSREKKERFSLILESASTNQTSMYLCASSLPSAGELFFGEGSRLTVL.

The J gene is TRBJ2-5, the V gene TRBV19, with D possibly called TRBD1 or TRBD2 (6 bases each). Germline V gene sequence: CDR1 LNHDA, CDR2 SQIVND (reference sequence). Trimming took off 1 base at V and 4 bases at J, with 13 bases between the two ends. The CDR3 sequence is 15 residues long. The CDR3: CASSIGGGTRETQYF. The DNA for the CDR3 is TGTGCCAGTAGTATAGGAGGAGGGACAAGAGAGACCCAGTACTTC.